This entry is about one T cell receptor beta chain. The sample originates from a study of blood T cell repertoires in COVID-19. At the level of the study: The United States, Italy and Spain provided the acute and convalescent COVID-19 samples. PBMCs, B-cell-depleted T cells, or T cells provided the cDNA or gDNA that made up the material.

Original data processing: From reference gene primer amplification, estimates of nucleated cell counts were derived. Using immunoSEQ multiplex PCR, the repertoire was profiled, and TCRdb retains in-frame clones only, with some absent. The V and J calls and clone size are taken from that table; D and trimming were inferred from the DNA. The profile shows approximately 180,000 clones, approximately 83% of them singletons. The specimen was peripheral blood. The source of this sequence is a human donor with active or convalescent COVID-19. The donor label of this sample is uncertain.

The chain's CDR3 is CASSPTPGQGAGGEQYF. CDR3 bases: TGTGCCAGCAGCCCTACTCCCGGACAGGGGGCAGGTGGTGAGCAGTACTTC. The chain links TRBV5-6 to TRBJ2-7, with 11 positions matching TRBD1. This CDR3 has 17 amino acids. From germline, CDR1 is SGHDT and CDR2 YYEEEE. Germline trimming cut 4 bases from V and 7 bases from J; bases unmatched to any gene: 16.